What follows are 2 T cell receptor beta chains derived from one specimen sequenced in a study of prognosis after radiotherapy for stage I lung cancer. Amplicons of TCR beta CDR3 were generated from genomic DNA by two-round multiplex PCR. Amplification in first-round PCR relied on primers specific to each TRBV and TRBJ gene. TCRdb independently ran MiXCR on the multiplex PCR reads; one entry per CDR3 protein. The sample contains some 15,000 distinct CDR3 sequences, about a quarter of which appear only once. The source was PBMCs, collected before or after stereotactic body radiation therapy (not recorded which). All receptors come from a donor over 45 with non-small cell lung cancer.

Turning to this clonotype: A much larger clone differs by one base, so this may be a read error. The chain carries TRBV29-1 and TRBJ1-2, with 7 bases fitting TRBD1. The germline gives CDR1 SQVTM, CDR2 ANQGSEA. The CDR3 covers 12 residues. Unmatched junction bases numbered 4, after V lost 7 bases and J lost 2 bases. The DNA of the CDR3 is TGCAGCGCAGGCAGGGGGAACTATGGCTACACCTTC. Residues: CSAGRGNYGYTF.

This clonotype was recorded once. The CDR3 coding sequence is TGTGCCAGCAGTTCGTGGGGGCGCGGGGGTAGCGGGAGTCAGGAGACCCAGTACTTC. Translating it yields CASSSWGRGGSGSQETQYF. This sequence joins TRBV12-3 or TRBV12-4 and TRBJ2-5; 9 bases are shared with TRBD2. This CDR3 is built from 19 residues. V lost 4 bases and J lost 5; bases outside the gene matches: 20.